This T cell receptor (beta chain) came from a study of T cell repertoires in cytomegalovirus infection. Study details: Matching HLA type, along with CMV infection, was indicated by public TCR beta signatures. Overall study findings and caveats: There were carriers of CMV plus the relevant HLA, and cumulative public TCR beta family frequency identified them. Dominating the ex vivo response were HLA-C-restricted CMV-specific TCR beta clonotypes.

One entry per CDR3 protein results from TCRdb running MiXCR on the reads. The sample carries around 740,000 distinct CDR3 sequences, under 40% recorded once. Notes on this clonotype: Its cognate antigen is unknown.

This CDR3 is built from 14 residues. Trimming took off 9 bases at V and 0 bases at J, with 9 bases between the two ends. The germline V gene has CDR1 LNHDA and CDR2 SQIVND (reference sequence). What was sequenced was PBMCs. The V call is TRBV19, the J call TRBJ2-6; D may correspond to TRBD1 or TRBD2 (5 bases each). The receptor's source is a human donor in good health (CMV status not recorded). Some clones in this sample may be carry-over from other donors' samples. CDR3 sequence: CASREPSGANVLTF. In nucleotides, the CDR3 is TGTGCCAGCAGGGAGCCCTCTGGGGCCAACGTCCTGACTTTC. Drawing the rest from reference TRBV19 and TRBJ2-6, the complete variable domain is DGGITQSPKYLFRKEGQNVTLSCEQNLNHDAMYWYRQDPGQGLRLIYYSQIVNDFQKGDIAEGYSVSREKKESFPLTVTSAQKNPTAFYLCASREPSGANVLTFGAGSRLTVL.